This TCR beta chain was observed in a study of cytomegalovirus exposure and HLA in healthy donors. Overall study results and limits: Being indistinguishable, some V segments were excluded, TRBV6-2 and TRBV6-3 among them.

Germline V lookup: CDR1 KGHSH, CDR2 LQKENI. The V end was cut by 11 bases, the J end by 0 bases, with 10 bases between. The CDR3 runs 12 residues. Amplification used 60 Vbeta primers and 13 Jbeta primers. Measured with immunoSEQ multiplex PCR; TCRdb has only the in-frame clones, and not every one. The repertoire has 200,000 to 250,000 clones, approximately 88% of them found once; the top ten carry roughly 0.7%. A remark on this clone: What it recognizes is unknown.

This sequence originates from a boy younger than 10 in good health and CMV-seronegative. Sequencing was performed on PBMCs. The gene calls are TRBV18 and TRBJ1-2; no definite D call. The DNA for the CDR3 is TGTGCCGCGGAGGGTTCTAACTATGGCTACACCTTC. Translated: CAAEGSNYGYTF.